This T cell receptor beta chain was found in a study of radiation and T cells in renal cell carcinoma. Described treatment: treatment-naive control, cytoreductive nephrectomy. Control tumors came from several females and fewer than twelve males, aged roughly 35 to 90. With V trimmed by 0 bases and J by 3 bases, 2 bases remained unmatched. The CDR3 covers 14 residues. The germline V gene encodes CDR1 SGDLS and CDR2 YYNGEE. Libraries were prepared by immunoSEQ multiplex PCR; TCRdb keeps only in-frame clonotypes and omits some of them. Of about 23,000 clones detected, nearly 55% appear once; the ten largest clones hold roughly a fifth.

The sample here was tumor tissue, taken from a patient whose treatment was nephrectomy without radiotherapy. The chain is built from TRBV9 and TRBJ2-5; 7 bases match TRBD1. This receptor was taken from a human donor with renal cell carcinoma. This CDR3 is CASSVDTGEETQYF. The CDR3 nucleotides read TGTGCCAGCAGCGTAGATACAGGGGAAGAGACCCAGTACTTC. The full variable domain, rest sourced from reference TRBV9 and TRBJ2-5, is DSGVTQTPKHLITATGQRVTLRCSPRSGDLSVYWYQQSLDQGLQFLIQYYNGEERAKGNILERFSAQQFPDLHSELNLSSLELGDSALYFCASSVDTGEETQYFGPGTRLLVL.